The clone carrying this T cell receptor beta chain has just a few counts. The antigen remains undetermined. The ends lost 1 base at V and 1 base at J; junction bases unmatched: 2. CDR1 and CDR2 (germline): LGHNT, FRNRAP. The CDR3 totals 16 residues. Expressed TCRB transcripts were sequenced after all isolated RNA was converted to cDNA. Mean read depth for naive, central memory and regulatory T cell samples was 3.5 million to 4.5 million reads. The method was immunoSEQ multiplex PCR; TCRdb's version includes in-frame clones alone and lacks a portion of them. The table records 130,000 or so clones, 9.7% of them present only once. These data are taken from a study of beta chain features in type 1 diabetes. Across the study: Healthy donors resembled patients in age, gender and cell yields.

Whole-study results and caveats: Fewer junction insertions and more nucleotide deletions appeared in type 1 diabetes patients.

The chain employs TRBV12-5 and TRBJ2-4; TRBD1 matches at 9 bases. Specimen: central memory CD4+ T cells from blood. The origin of this receptor is a woman between 40 and 55 years old in good health. The CDR3 here is CASGLAGTGAKNIQYF. The CDR3 nucleotides read TGTGCTAGTGGTTTGGCCGGGACAGGGGCCAAAAACATTCAGTACTTC.